These T cell receptor beta chains were read from a single sample in a study of CD8 T cells in Susac syndrome. From the immunoSEQ multiplex PCR reads, TCRdb called clonotypes with MiXCR, one entry per CDR3 protein. The sample records hundreds of thousands of distinct CDR3 sequences, 85% being singletons. Sequencing was performed on CD8+ T cells from PBMCs. The receptors come from a human donor with multiple sclerosis. Each CDR3 is given with its conserved first and last residue. The order of the fields is clone size, CDR3 length, V gene, D gene, J gene, CDR3 protein, CDR3 DNA. The D gene is left open where the match is weak. Rows give clone size only sometimes, using once, few, many, or a class for an expanded clone.

>-|14|TRBV9|-|TRBJ2-7
CASSVGSGGYEQYF
TGTGCCAGCAGCGTCGGATCAGGGGGGTACGAGCAGTACTTC
>-|15|TRBV4-1|-|TRBJ2-3
CASSHEPRGPNTQYF
TGCGCCAGCAGCCACGAGCCTCGGGGCCCCAATACGCAGTATTTT
>-|12|TRBV28|-|TRBJ2-7
CASRDFSYEQYF
TGTGCCAGCCGGGATTTTTCCTACGAGCAGTACTTC
>-|14|TRBV2|-|TRBJ1-4
CASSHRDINEKLFF
TGTGCCAGCAGTCACCGGGACATTAACGAAAAACTGTTTTTT
>-|14|TRBV10-3|-|TRBJ2-2
CAISESGGTGELFF
TGTGCCATCAGTGAGTCTGGGGGCACCGGGGAGCTGTTTTTT
>few|14|TRBV6-1|TRBD2|TRBJ2-1
CASSSSGRAGEQFF
TGTGCCAGCAGTTCCAGCGGGAGGGCCGGTGAGCAGTTCTTC
>-|16|TRBV7-8|-|TRBJ2-1
CASSPVGLRGYNEQFF
TGTGCCAGCAGCCCGGTCGGGCTGCGGGGCTACAATGAGCAGTTCTTC
>-|14|TRBV20-1|TRBD2|TRBJ2-7
CSARVSGGEYEQYF
TGCAGTGCTAGAGTTAGCGGGGGGGAATACGAGCAGTACTTC
>-|16|TRBV7-8|TRBD1|TRBJ2-7
CASSLYAGQGAYEQYF
TGTGCCAGCAGCTTATACGCGGGACAGGGGGCATACGAGCAGTACTTC
>-|13|TRBV7-7|-|TRBJ1-1
CASSPDPSSEAFF
TGTGCTAGCAGCCCGGACCCCTCCTCCGAAGCTTTCTTT
>-|16|TRBV11-2|-|TRBJ2-7
CASSLFPRSANYEQYF
TGTGCCAGCAGCCTTTTTCCCCGTAGCGCCAACTACGAGCAGTACTTC
>-|12|TRBV14|-|TRBJ1-5
CASTSGDQPQHF
TGTGCCAGCACCTCAGGAGATCAGCCCCAGCATTTT
>-|16|TRBV7-3|-|TRBJ2-3
CASSPSARAITDTQYF
TGTGCCAGCAGCCCTTCTGCACGAGCAATCACAGATACGCAGTATTTT
>-|17|TRBV7-9|TRBD1|TRBJ2-2
CASSATGTADRSGELFF
TGTGCCAGCAGCGCAACAGGGACAGCCGATCGGTCCGGGGAGCTGTTTTTT
>-|15|TRBV24-1|-|TRBJ2-2
CATSDLSRDTGELFF
TGTGCCACCAGTGATCTCTCGAGGGATACCGGGGAGCTGTTTTTT
>-|14|TRBV21-1|-|TRBJ2-2
CARSGTGGTGELFF
TGTGCCAGGTCCGGGACAGGGGGCACCGGGGAGCTGTTTTTT
>-|13|TRBV19|TRBD2|TRBJ2-1
CASTHGGYNEQFF
TGTGCCAGTACCCACGGGGGGTACAATGAGCAGTTCTTC
>-|16|TRBV4-1|TRBD1|TRBJ1-2
CASSPKTQTGGYGYTF
TGCGCCAGCAGCCCTAAGACTCAGACAGGGGGCTATGGCTACACCTTC
>-|10|TRBV27|-|TRBJ2-3
CASKSDTQYF
TGTGCCAGCAAGTCAGATACGCAGTATTTT
>once|19|TRBV20-1|TRBD2|TRBJ2-1
CSARDGLAGGEISYNEQFF
TGCAGTGCTAGAGATGGGCTAGCGGGAGGAGAAATCTCCTACAATGAGCAGTTCTTC
>once|17|TRBV9|-|TRBJ1-1
CASSVPTEPGKNTEAFF
TGTGCCAGCAGCGTCCCCACAGAACCGGGAAAAAACACTGAAGCTTTCTTT
>-|16|TRBV3-1|TRBD2|TRBJ2-1
CASSQVGRGYIDEQFF
TGTGCCAGCAGCCAAGTCGGGCGGGGGTACATCGATGAGCAGTTCTTC
>-|15|TRBV7-2|-|TRBJ1-1
CASSSRGRGRTEAFF
TGTGCCAGCAGCAGTCGGGGGAGAGGGCGGACTGAAGCTTTCTTT
>-|14|TRBV28|-|TRBJ2-3
CASSFSTSTDTQYF
TGTGCCAGCAGTTTTTCCACTAGCACAGATACGCAGTATTTT
>-|15|TRBV28|TRBD1|TRBJ2-7
CASSNNRGSRVEQYF
TGTGCCAGCAGTAACAACAGGGGTTCCCGTGTGGAGCAGTACTTC
>-|15|TRBV20-1|-|TRBJ1-1
CSARDQGGAYTEAFF
TGCAGTGCTAGAGATCAGGGCGGGGCGTACACTGAAGCTTTCTTT
>-|17|TRBV27|-|TRBJ1-5
CASSLSGRGRLGQPQHF
TGTGCCAGCAGTTTAAGCGGCAGGGGAAGGCTAGGTCAGCCCCAGCATTTT
>-|11|TRBV4-2|-|TRBJ2-7
CASSQGGPSYF
TGTGCCAGCAGCCAAGGGGGACCCAGCTACTTC
>-|13|TRBV27|-|TRBJ1-5
CASRGGNHQPQHF
TGTGCCAGCAGGGGTGGGAACCATCAGCCCCAGCATTTT
>-|15|TRBV9|-|TRBJ2-7
CASSVGYSRHYEQYF
TGTGCCAGCAGCGTAGGTTACTCACGTCACTACGAGCAGTACTTC
>-|16|TRBV7-9|TRBD2|TRBJ2-1
CASSPSEREGPYEQFF
TGTGCCAGCAGCCCGTCAGAGCGGGAGGGCCCCTATGAGCAGTTCTTC
>-|16|TRBV7-9|TRBD2|TRBJ2-1
CASSLIRGLAANEQFF
TGTGCCAGCAGCTTAATCCGGGGACTAGCGGCTAATGAGCAGTTCTTC
>-|14|TRBV15|-|TRBJ2-7
CATEEVYGNYEQYF
TGTGCCACCGAAGAGGTTTACGGGAACTACGAGCAGTACTTC
>-|19|TRBV28|TRBD2|TRBJ2-7
CASSHSAGTSGSLRDEQYF
TGTGCCAGCAGCCATTCGGCAGGGACTAGCGGGAGCCTAAGGGACGAGCAGTACTTC
>-|15|TRBV5-1|-|TRBJ1-1
CASSWKGHFNTEAFF
TGCGCCAGCAGCTGGAAGGGACACTTCAACACTGAAGCTTTCTTT
>once|14|TRBV20-1|-|TRBJ2-1
CSANRIGSYNEQFF
TGCAGTGCTAATCGGATAGGGTCCTACAATGAGCAGTTCTTC
>few|15|TRBV7-3|-|TRBJ2-5
CASTIRGEGPETQYF
TGTGCCAGCACCATACGGGGTGAGGGCCCGGAGACCCAGTACTTC
>-|15|TRBV20-1|TRBD2|TRBJ2-7
CSARSRSGRLGEQYF
TGCAGTGCTAGATCCCGAAGCGGGAGGCTAGGCGAGCAGTACTTC
>-|12|TRBV29-1|-|TRBJ2-5
CSVETGQETQYF
TGCAGCGTTGAAACAGGGCAAGAGACCCAGTACTTC
>-|12|TRBV27|-|TRBJ1-5
CASSPNNQPQHF
TGTGCCAGCAGTCCGAACAATCAGCCCCAGCATTTT
>-|14|TRBV29-1|TRBD2|TRBJ2-3
CSVGREGPGDTQYF
TGCAGCGTTGGGCGGGAGGGCCCTGGAGATACGCAGTATTTT